These 18 T cell receptor beta chains share one sample of origin, sequenced in a study of T cell responses to AZD1222 COVID-19 vaccine (dated by TCRdb to 2020 to 2023). The protocol used for the library was the immunoSEQ multiplex PCR assay. TCRdb mirrors the immuneACCESS table, restricted to in-frame sequences. Some clones are absent from its copies; in checked studies, under half trace to an unresolved V gene, and the reason for the others is unknown. The sample table records tens of thousands of clones; around nine tenths of these occur just once. Less than 5.5% of the sample belongs to the ten largest clones. According to the study, the label for this sample's time point signals: baseline before first vaccination. The sample's treatment or condition label, in plain terms: meningococcal conjugate vaccine given as trial control. Material: peripheral blood, obtained on day 0 of MenACWY control vaccination. These TCRs come from an adult in good health.

This chain uses TRBV7-9 with TRBJ1-4; possibly TRBD1 for D (5 bases). This CDR3 has 11 amino acids. Germline CDR1 is SEHNR and CDR2 is FQNEAQ (reference sequence). V was trimmed by 3 bases and J by 14 bases, leaving 10 bases between them. In DNA form, the CDR3 reads TGTGCCAGCAGCTTGGGGGATAGGCTGTTTTTT. Protein: CASSLGDRLFF. Combining the CDR3 with reference TRBV7-9 and TRBJ1-4 gives the whole variable domain DTGVSQNPRHKITKRGQNVTFRCDPISEHNRLYWYRQTLGQGPEFLTYFQNEAQLEKSRLLSDRFSAERPKGSFSTLEIQRTEQGDSAMYLCASSLGDRLFFGSGTQLSVL.

This sequence joins TRBV10-3 and TRBJ1-1, with D perhaps TRBD1 (5 bases). Trimming pared 6 bases from V and 8 bases from J, leaving 10 bases between. The germline V gene has CDR1 ENHRY and CDR2 SYGVKD. The CDR3 is 11 residues long. This CDR3 is CAISRTGEAFF. The CDR3 coding sequence is TGTGCCATCAGCAGAACAGGCGAAGCTTTCTTT.

The chain is built from TRBV10-2 and TRBJ2-2, with 11 bases fitting TRBD2. The J segment lost 7 bases and the V segment lost 6 bases, leaving 4 bases of the junction unmatched. This CDR3 has 14 amino acids. CDR1 and CDR2 from the germline V gene are WSHSY and SAAADI. The CDR3 region has the DNA TGCGCCAGCAGCCTAGCGGGAGGTGGCGGGGAGCTGTTTTTT. This translates into CASSLAGGGGELFF.

The V and J genes are TRBV24-1 and TRBJ2-2; D is uncertain. CDR1 is KGHDR and CDR2 is SFDVKD in the germline V gene. Trimming removed 6 bases from V and 4 bases from J, with 11 bases in between. There are 14 residues in the CDR3. CDR3 protein: CATSPGRSTGELFF. The CDR3 DNA reads TGTGCCACCAGTCCTGGCCGGTCCACCGGGGAGCTGTTTTTT.

CDR3 nucleotides: TGCGCCAGCAGCCCCGGGGGACAGGGGAGGACTGAAGCTTTCTTT. It translates to CASSPGGQGRTEAFF. The V gene is TRBV5-1, the J gene TRBJ1-1; 10 bases match TRBD1. The CDR3 totals 15 residues. The germline CDR1 and CDR2 sequences are SGHRS and YFSETQ. Trimming cost V 4 bases and J 5 bases; bases outside gene matches: 8.

This clone was found a few times. The rearrangement links TRBV2 to TRBJ1-4; no clear D gene. Germline CDR1 reads SNHLY; CDR2 reads FYNNEI. The CDR3 covers 15 residues. Trimming stripped 3 bases from V and 8 bases from J, with 16 bases between. In nucleotides, the CDR3 is TGTGCCAGCAGTGACCCGTGGGAGGATGGGGAAAAACTGTTTTTT. Amino acids: CASSDPWEDGEKLFF.

The V call is TRBV5-1, the J call TRBJ2-2; TRBD2 matches 15 bases. Germline loops: CDR1 SGHRS, CDR2 YFSETQ. The V gene end was trimmed by 4 bases and the J gene end by 7 bases; junction bases not matched to a gene: 5. The CDR3 length is 16 residues. For the CDR3, the DNA is TGCGCCAGCAGCCCTGGGACTAGCGGGAGGCACGGGGAGCTGTTTTTT. Residues: CASSPGTSGRHGELFF.

The table lists this clone with a count of one. This sequence joins TRBV24-1 and TRBJ2-5, with unresolved D. Germline V gene lookup returns CDR1 KGHDR and CDR2 SFDVKD. This CDR3 spans 13 amino acids. Trimming pared 0 bases from V and 2 bases from J, leaving 3 bases between. CDR3 sequence reads: CATSDLEQETQYF. The CDR3 DNA reads TGTGCCACCAGTGATTTGGAACAAGAGACCCAGTACTTC.

The chain couples TRBV18 to TRBJ2-3, with D hard to call. Germline V lookup: CDR1 KGHSH, CDR2 LQKENI. This CDR3 is built from 14 residues. Trimming took 5 bases from V and 6 from J, leaving 15 bases between them. Here the CDR3 reads CASSTDAAWDTQYF. CDR3 sequence (DNA): TGTGCCAGCTCAACGGACGCCGCGTGGGATACGCAGTATTTT.

The V and J genes are TRBV4-2 and TRBJ2-3; 11 positions agree with TRBD2. This CDR3 has 16 residues. Germline loops: CDR1 LGHNA, CDR2 YNFKEQ. The V segment lost 6 bases and the J segment 2 bases; nucleotides outside the gene matches: 7. DNA of the CDR3: TGTGCCAGCAGACACAATAGCGGGGGGGCCACAGATACGCAGTATTTT. It encodes CASRHNSGGATDTQYF.

This chain connects TRBV28 to TRBJ2-5; TRBD2 agrees at 7 bases. The junction had 10 bases not matched to a gene; V was cut back by 5 bases and J by 1 base. The CDR3 sequence is 16 residues long. CDR1 is MDHEN and CDR2 is SYDVKM in the germline V gene. DNA of the CDR3: TGTGCCAGCAGTCCCCCTCGGGAGGCGGTCCAAGAGACCCAGTACTTC. This encodes CASSPPREAVQETQYF.

V usage is TRBV5-4 and J usage is TRBJ1-1, with D possibly being TRBD1 (5 bases). V was shortened by 6 bases and J by 3 bases, with 12 bases between the two germline ends. The CDR3 sequence is 13 residues long. Germline V gene data show CDR1 as SGHNT and CDR2 as YYREEE (reference sequence). In nucleotides, the CDR3 is TGTGCCAGCAAGGGCCGGGGGGACACTGAAGCTTTCTTT. This gives the protein CASKGRGDTEAFF.

The genes are TRBV4-1 and TRBJ2-7, with no clear D. Germline V gene sequence: CDR1 MGHRA, CDR2 YSYEKL. The CDR3 sequence is 12 residues long. Trimming pared 3 bases from V and 4 bases from J, leaving 7 bases between. The CDR3 region is CASSHLEYEQYF. The CDR3 DNA sequence: TGCGCCAGCAGCCACCTAGAGTACGAGCAGTACTTC.

The rearrangement links TRBV5-1 to TRBJ2-7; D not resolved. V was pared by 0 bases and J by 6 bases, with 10 bases between. The germline gives CDR1 SGHRS, CDR2 YFSETQ. This CDR3 has 13 amino acids. The CDR3 bases are TGCGCCAGCAGCTTGGCTGACAATTCCGAGCAGTACTTC. Amino acids: CASSLADNSEQYF.

Comments on this clone: At one end the junction does not follow the germline gene, possibly because of a read error. The chain combines TRBV10-3 with TRBJ2-7; D is undetermined. CDR3 length equals 13 residues. Germline loops: CDR1 ENHRY, CDR2 SYGVKD. The CDR3 is CAVSVQTSYEQYF. The CDR3 nucleotides read TGTGCCGTCAGTGTGCAGACGTCCTACGAGCAGTACTTC.

This clone was observed a handful of times. CDR3 sequence (DNA): TGTGCCAGCAGTTACGTCGGCGGACAGGGGGGCTATGGCTACACCTTC. Its translation: CASSYVGGQGGYGYTF. The chain combines TRBV6-2 or TRBV6-3 with TRBJ1-2, with 10 bases identical to TRBD1. V lost 2 bases to trimming and J lost 4 bases; unmatched junction nucleotides: 7. The germline gives CDR1 MNHEY, CDR2 SVGEGT. The CDR3 spans 16 residues.

This clone was counted once. This chain joins TRBV7-9 and TRBJ1-3; D is ambiguous. Per the germline V gene, CDR1 is SEHNR and CDR2 is FQNEAQ (reference sequence). This CDR3 spans 14 amino acids. V lost 1 base to trimming and J lost 4 bases, with 8 bases between them. CDR3 DNA: TGTGCCAGCAGCTTAGACCCTCCCGGAAACACCATATATTTT. Translation: CASSLDPPGNTIYF.

This chain connects TRBV2 to TRBJ1-1, with D unresolved. This CDR3 contains 14 residues. Germline lookup yields CDR1 SNHLY and CDR2 FYNNEI. Trimming shortened V by 4 bases and J by 6 bases, and 15 bases separated the two germline ends. CDR3 DNA sequence: TGTGCCAGCAGTGTTGTCCCCCGAGAGGCTGAAGCTTTCTTT. Translating gives CASSVVPREAEAFF.